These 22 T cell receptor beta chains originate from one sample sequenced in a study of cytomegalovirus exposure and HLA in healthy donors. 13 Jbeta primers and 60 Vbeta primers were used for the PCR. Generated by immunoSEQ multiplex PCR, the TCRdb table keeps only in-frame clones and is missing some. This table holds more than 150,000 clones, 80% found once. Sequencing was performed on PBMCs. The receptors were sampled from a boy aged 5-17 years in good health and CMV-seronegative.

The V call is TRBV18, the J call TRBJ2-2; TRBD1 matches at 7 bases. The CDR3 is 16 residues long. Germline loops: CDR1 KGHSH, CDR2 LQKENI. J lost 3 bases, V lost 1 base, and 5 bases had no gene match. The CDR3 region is CASSPRRDSDTGELFF. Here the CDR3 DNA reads TGTGCCAGCTCACCACGCCGGGACAGTGACACCGGGGAGCTGTTTTTT.

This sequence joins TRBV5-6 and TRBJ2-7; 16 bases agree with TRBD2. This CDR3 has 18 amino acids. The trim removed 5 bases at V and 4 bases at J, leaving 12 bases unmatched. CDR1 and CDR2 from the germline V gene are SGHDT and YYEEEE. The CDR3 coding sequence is TGTGCCAGCAGTCCCGGGACTAGCGGGAGGGCCGTCGCTTACGAGCAGTACTTC. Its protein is CASSPGTSGRAVAYEQYF.

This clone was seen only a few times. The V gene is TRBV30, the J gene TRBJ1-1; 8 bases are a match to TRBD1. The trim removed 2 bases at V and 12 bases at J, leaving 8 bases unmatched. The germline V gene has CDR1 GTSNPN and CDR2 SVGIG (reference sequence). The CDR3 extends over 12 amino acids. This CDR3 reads CAWSPDRGGTFF. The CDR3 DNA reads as TGTGCCTGGAGTCCTGACAGGGGAGGGACTTTCTTT.

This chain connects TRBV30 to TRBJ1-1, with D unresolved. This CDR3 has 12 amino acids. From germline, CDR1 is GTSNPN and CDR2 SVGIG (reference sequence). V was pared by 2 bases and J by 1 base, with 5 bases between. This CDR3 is CAWSTSNTEAFF. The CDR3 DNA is TGTGCCTGGAGTACTTCGAACACTGAAGCTTTCTTT.

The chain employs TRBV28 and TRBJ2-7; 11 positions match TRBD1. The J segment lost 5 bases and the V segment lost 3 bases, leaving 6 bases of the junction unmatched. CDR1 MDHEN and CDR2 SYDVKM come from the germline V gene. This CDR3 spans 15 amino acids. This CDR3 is CASSFNGTGGDEQYF. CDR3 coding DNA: TGTGCCAGCAGTTTCAACGGGACAGGGGGAGACGAGCAGTACTTC.

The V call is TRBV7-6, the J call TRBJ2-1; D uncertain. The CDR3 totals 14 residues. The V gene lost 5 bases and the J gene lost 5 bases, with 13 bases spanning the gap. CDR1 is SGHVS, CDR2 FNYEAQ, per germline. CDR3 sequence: CASSPALRDNEQFF. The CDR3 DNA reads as TGTGCCAGCAGCCCCGCTTTGAGAGACAATGAGCAGTTCTTC. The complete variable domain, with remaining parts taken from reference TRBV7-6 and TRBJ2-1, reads GAGVSQSPRYKVTKRGQDVALRCDPISGHVSLYWYRQALGQGPEFLTYFNYEAQQDKSGLPNDRFSAERPEGSISTLTIQRTEQRDSAMYRCASSPALRDNEQFFGPGTRLTVL.

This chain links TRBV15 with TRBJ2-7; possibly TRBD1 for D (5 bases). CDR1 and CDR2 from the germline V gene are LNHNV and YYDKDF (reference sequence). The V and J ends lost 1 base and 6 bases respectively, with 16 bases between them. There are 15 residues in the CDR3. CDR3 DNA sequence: TGTGCCACCAGCAGAGCCCAGGGCAGGTTTCTCGAGCAGTACTTC. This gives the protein CATSRAQGRFLEQYF.

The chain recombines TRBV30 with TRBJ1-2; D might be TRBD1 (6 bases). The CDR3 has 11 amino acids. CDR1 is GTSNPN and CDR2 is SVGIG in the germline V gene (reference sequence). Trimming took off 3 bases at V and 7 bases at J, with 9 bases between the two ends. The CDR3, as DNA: TGTGCCTGGAGAAGACAGGTTGGCTACACCTTC. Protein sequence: CAWRRQVGYTF.

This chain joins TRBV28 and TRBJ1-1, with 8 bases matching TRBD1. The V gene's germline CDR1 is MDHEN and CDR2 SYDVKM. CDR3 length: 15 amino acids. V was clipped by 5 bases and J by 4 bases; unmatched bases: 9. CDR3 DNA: TGTGCCAGCAGTCCCCCGGACAGGGTGGGCACTGAAGCTTTCTTT. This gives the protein CASSPPDRVGTEAFF.

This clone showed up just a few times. The CDR3 nucleotides read TGTGCCAGCAGCCGAGGGACAGGGGACGAGCAGTACTTC. As protein: CASSRGTGDEQYF. J is TRBJ2-7 and V is TRBV6-5; 10 nucleotides match TRBD1. CDR1 is MNHEY, CDR2 SVGAGI, per germline. Unmatched junction bases numbered 4, after V lost 6 bases and J lost 5 bases. The CDR3 is 13 amino acids.

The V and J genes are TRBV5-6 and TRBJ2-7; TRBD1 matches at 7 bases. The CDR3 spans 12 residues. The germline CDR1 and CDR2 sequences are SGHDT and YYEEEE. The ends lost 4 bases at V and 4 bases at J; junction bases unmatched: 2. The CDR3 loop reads CASSVQGYEQYF. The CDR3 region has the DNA TGTGCCAGCAGCGTACAGGGGTACGAGCAGTACTTC.

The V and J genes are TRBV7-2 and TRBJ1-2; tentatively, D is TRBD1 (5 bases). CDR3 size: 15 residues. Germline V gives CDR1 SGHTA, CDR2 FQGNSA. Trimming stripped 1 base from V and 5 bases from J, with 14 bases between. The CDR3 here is CASSLVGGSAYGYTF. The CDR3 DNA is TGTGCCAGCAGCTTAGTGGGGGGTTCTGCTTATGGCTACACCTTC. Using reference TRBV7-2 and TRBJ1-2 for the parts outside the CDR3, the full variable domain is GAGVSQSPSNKVTEKGKDVELRCDPISGHTALYWYRQSLGQGLEFLIYFQGNSAPDKSGLPSDRFSAERTGGSVSTLTIQRTQQEDSAVYLCASSLVGGSAYGYTFGSGTRLTVV.

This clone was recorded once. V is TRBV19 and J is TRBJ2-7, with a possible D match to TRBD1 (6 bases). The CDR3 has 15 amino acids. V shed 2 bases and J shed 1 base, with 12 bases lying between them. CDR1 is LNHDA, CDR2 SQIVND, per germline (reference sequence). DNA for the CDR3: TGTGCCAGTAGTATACGAACAGGGCAGTCCTACGAGCAGTACTTC. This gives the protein CASSIRTGQSYEQYF.

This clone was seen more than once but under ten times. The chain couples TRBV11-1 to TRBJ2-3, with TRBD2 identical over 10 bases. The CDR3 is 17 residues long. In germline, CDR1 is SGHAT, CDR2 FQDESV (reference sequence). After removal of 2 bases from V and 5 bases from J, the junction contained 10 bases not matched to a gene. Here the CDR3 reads CASSLRAGGQSGDTQYF. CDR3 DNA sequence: TGTGCCAGCAGCTTAAGAGCGGGGGGGCAATCTGGAGATACGCAGTATTTT.

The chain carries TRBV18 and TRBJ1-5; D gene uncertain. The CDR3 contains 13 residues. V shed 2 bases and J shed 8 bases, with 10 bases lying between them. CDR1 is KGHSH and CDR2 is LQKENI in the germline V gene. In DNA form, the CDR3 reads TGTGCCAGCTCACCAGGGGAGAGAAAGCCCCAGCATTTT. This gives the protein CASSPGERKPQHF.

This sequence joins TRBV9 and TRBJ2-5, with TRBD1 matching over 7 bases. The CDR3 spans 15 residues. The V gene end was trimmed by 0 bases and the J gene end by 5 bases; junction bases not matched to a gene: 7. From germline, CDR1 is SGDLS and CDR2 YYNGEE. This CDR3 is CASSVGSGRGETQYF. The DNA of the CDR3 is TGTGCCAGCAGCGTAGGGTCCGGCAGGGGGGAGACCCAGTACTTC.

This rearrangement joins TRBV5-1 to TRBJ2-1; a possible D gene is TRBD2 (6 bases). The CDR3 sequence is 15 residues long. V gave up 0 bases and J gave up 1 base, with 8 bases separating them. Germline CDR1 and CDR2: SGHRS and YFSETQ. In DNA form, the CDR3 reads TGCGCCAGCAGCTTGGTTGGGGGGTCCTACAATGAGCAGTTCTTC. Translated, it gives CASSLVGGSYNEQFF.

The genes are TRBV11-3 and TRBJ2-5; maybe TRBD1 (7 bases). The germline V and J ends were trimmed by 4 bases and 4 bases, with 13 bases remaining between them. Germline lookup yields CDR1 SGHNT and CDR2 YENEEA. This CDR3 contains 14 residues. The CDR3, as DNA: TGTGCCAGCAGCTCGCCCAGGGGGGTAGAGACCCAGTACTTC. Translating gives CASSSPRGVETQYF.

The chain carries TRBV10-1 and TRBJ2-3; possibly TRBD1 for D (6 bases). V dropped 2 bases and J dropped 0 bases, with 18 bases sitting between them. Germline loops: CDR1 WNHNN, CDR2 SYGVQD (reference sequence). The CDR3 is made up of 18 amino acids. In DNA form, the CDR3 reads TGCGCCAGCAGTGAGACAAAAAGGGACACATCTAGCACAGATACGCAGTATTTT. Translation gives CASSETKRDTSSTDTQYF.

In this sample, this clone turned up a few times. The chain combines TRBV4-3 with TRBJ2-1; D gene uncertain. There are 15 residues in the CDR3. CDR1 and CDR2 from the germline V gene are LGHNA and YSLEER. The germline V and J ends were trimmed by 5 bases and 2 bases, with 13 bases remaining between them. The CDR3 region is CASSYAGSAYNEQFF. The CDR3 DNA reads TGCGCCAGCAGCTATGCCGGGTCGGCCTACAATGAGCAGTTCTTC.

The CDR3 sequence is CASTKPGTGTYEQYF. The CDR3 DNA reads as TGTGCCAGCACCAAACCGGGGACAGGGACCTACGAGCAGTACTTC. The rearrangement joins TRBV6-6 to TRBJ2-7, with 9 nucleotides matching TRBD1. This CDR3 has 15 residues. The ends lost 7 bases at V and 2 bases at J; junction bases unmatched: 9. CDR1 and CDR2 from the germline V gene are MNHNY and SVGAGI (reference sequence).

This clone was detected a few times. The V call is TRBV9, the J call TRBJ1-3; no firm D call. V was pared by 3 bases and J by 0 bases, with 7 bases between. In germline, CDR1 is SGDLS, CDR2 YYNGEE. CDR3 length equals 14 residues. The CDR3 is CASSARNSGNTIYF. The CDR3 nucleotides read TGTGCCAGCAGCGCCAGGAACTCTGGAAACACCATATATTTT.